This entry lists 32 T cell receptor beta chains sequenced from one sample in a study of blood T cell repertoires in COVID-19. Here immunoSEQ multiplex PCR was the method, and the copy in TCRdb shows in-frame clones only, minus some. The table lists about 260,000 clones, more than 70% of them singletons, with roughly 10% in the top ten. Sequencing was carried out using peripheral blood. Receptors originate from a woman in her twenties or thirties with COVID-19, enrolled during active disease.

This chain links TRBV29-1 with TRBJ1-2; TRBD1 might be the D (6 bases). From germline, CDR1 is SQVTM and CDR2 ANQGSEA. There are 11 residues in the CDR3. Trimming shortened V by 3 bases and J by 5 bases, and 7 bases separated the two germline ends. CDR3 loop: CSVEGAYGYTF. The CDR3 coding sequence is TGCAGCGTTGAGGGGGCTTATGGCTACACCTTC.

The gene calls are TRBV5-6 and TRBJ2-2, with D possibly being TRBD1 (6 bases). Germline V gene data show CDR1 as SGHDT and CDR2 as YYEEEE. V was trimmed by 0 bases and J by 4 bases, leaving 10 bases between them. This CDR3 region has 15 residues. The CDR3, as DNA: TGTGCCAGCAGCTTGGCAGGGGTGGCCACCGGGGAGCTGTTTTTT. Translation: CASSLAGVATGELFF.

The chain's CDR3 is CASSGGNGELFF. The CDR3 coding sequence is TGTGCCAGCAGTGGGGGGAACGGGGAGCTGTTTTTT. The V gene is TRBV28, the J gene TRBJ2-2; TRBD2 is a possible D gene (6 bases). Trimming took off 5 bases at V and 7 bases at J, with 8 bases between the two ends. The CDR3 runs to 12 residues. The V gene's germline CDR1 is MDHEN and CDR2 SYDVKM.

This rearrangement joins TRBV9 to TRBJ1-2; no definite D call. The CDR3 runs to 15 residues. Trimming removed 3 bases from V and 0 bases from J, with 12 bases in between. Germline-derived CDR1 and CDR2 are SGDLS and YYNGEE. In nucleotides, the CDR3 is TGTGCCAGCAGCGGCTCGTTTGGGCCTAACTATGGCTACACCTTC. Amino acid sequence: CASSGSFGPNYGYTF.

This chain joins TRBV6-5 and TRBJ2-3; 7 bases are a match to TRBD2. The CDR3 length is 14 residues. Germline V gene data show CDR1 as MNHEY and CDR2 as SVGAGI. V trimming: 8 bases; J trimming: 4 bases; junction bases outside the gene matches: 9. CDR3 sequence: CASLREGFPDTQYF. CDR3 nucleotides: TGTGCCAGCTTAAGGGAGGGGTTCCCAGATACGCAGTATTTT.

The chain joins TRBV5-6 to TRBJ1-3; D call uncertain. Germline values: CDR1 SGHDT, CDR2 YYEEEE. The V end was cut by 0 bases, the J end by 9 bases, with 13 bases between. CDR3 length: 14 amino acids. The CDR3 DNA reads as TGTGCCAGCAGCTTGGCTGTCGGGTTTGGCACCATATATTTT. It yields the protein CASSLAVGFGTIYF.

The CDR3 sequence: CASSPPGGAGYEQYF. DNA of the CDR3: TGTGCCAGCAGTCCGCCAGGAGGGGCTGGCTACGAGCAGTACTTC. The rearrangement links TRBV28 to TRBJ2-7; D perhaps matches TRBD2 (6 bases). The CDR3 runs 15 residues. The V and J ends lost 5 bases and 3 bases respectively, with 17 bases between them. Per the germline V gene, CDR1 is MDHEN and CDR2 is SYDVKM.

This chain links TRBV10-1 with TRBJ2-5; no clear D. Germline CDR1 is WNHNN and CDR2 is SYGVQD (reference sequence). The CDR3 sequence is 14 residues long. Trimming took off 4 bases at V and 0 bases at J, with 9 bases between the two ends. The CDR3 sequence is CASSGQVNQETQYF. The CDR3 DNA reads TGCGCCAGCAGTGGTCAGGTGAACCAAGAGACCCAGTACTTC.

This sequence joins TRBV2 and TRBJ2-7, with TRBD1 matching over 7 bases. Unmatched junction bases numbered 20, after V lost 5 bases and J lost 7 bases. The CDR3 is made up of 17 amino acids. Germline V CDR1 and CDR2: SNHLY, FYNNEI. CDR3 amino acids: CASSTNSKGGDRGEQYF. The DNA for the CDR3 is TGTGCCAGCAGTACAAACTCTAAAGGGGGCGATCGGGGTGAGCAGTACTTC.

The chain recombines TRBV30 with TRBJ1-2; tentatively, D is TRBD1 (5 bases). The ends were cut back, 5 bases at V and 8 bases at J, with 12 bases in the middle. This CDR3 has 11 amino acids. Germline values: CDR1 GTSNPN, CDR2 SVGIG (reference sequence). The DNA for the CDR3 is TGTGCCTGGTTTACAGGTCGGGGCTACACCTTC. This codes for CAWFTGRGYTF.

The V call is TRBV27, the J call TRBJ1-6; D might be TRBD1 (6 bases). Trimming took 2 bases from V and 5 from J, leaving 10 bases between them. The CDR3 is 15 residues long. The germline V gene has CDR1 MNHEY and CDR2 SMNVEV (reference sequence). The CDR3 DNA is TGTGCCAGCAGTTTAAGGGGGTTCCATAATTCACCCCTCCACTTT. It yields the protein CASSLRGFHNSPLHF.

V usage is TRBV19 and J usage is TRBJ1-4; TRBD1 is a possible D gene (5 bases). V was shortened by 6 bases and J by 0 bases, with 20 bases between the two germline ends. Per the germline V gene, CDR1 is LNHDA and CDR2 is SQIVND (reference sequence). CDR3 length equals 18 residues. The DNA of the CDR3 is TGTGCCAGTAGCTCCTCGGCAGGGTCGGTCTCAACTAATGAAAAACTGTTTTTT. Amino acids: CASSSSAGSVSTNEKLFF.

V is TRBV24-1 and J is TRBJ1-5, with a weak D call TRBD1 (6 bases). V shed 3 bases and J shed 2 bases, with 10 bases lying between them. Germline CDR1 reads KGHDR; CDR2 reads SFDVKD. The CDR3 consists of 15 residues. CDR3 sequence (DNA): TGTGCCACCAGTGATCAGACAGGAGGCAATCAGCCCCAGCATTTT. Translated: CATSDQTGGNQPQHF.

This sequence joins TRBV7-2 and TRBJ2-4, with a weak D call TRBD1 (6 bases). With 5 bases removed from V and 7 bases from J, the gap between germline ends came to 15 bases. CDR3 length: 14 amino acids. Per germline, CDR1 SGHTA and CDR2 FQGNSA. Here the CDR3 reads CASSLQATGNIQYF. CDR3 DNA: TGTGCCAGCAGCCTCCAAGCTACAGGGAACATTCAGTACTTC. The variable domain in full, with the rest retrieved from reference TRBV7-2 and TRBJ2-4, is GAGVSQSPSNKVTEKGKDVELRCDPISGHTALYWYRQSLGQGLEFLIYFQGNSAPDKSGLPSDRFSAERTGGSVSTLTIQRTQQEDSAVYLCASSLQATGNIQYFGAGTRLSVL.

The V gene is TRBV20-1, the J gene TRBJ2-7; 8 bases agree with TRBD2. Germline V CDR1 and CDR2: DFQATT, SNEGSKA (reference sequence). This CDR3 comprises 11 residues. Written as DNA, the CDR3 is TGCAGCGGGGGGGAGGCCTACGAGCAGTACTTC. Encoded protein: CSGGEAYEQYF.

This clone was counted once. The chain employs TRBV29-1 and TRBJ2-5; the match to TRBD2 covers 9 bases. The germline V gene encodes CDR1 SQVTM and CDR2 ANQGSEA. The J segment lost 5 bases and the V segment lost 4 bases, leaving 11 bases of the junction unmatched. The CDR3 loop spans 15 amino acids. The CDR3 spells CSVGFISGSGETQYF. CDR3 in DNA: TGCAGCGTTGGCTTCATTAGCGGGAGCGGTGAGACCCAGTACTTC.

The chain employs TRBV18 and TRBJ1-5; TRBD1 is a possible D gene (5 bases). CDR3 length equals 15 residues. Trimming took off 0 bases at V and 5 bases at J, with 11 bases between the two ends. From germline, CDR1 is KGHSH and CDR2 LQKENI. The CDR3 spells CASSPPGRADQPQHF. In DNA, the CDR3 is TGTGCCAGCTCACCACCGGGCAGGGCAGATCAGCCCCAGCATTTT. The whole variable domain, remainder taken from reference TRBV18 and TRBJ1-5, is NAGVMQNPRHLVRRRGQEARLRCSPMKGHSHVYWYRQLPEEGLKFMVYLQKENIIDESGMPKERFSAEFPKEGPSILRIQQVVRGDSAAYFCASSPPGRADQPQHFGDGTRLSIL.

The chain is built from TRBV6-6 and TRBJ2-4; D not resolved. The germline CDR1 and CDR2 sequences are MNHNY and SVGAGI (reference sequence). This CDR3 has 16 amino acids. The V and J ends lost 2 bases and 0 bases respectively, with 11 bases between them. The CDR3 loop reads CASSYVTALAKNIQYF. DNA for the CDR3: TGTGCCAGCAGTTACGTTACAGCTCTAGCCAAAAACATTCAGTACTTC.

The chain joins TRBV7-9 to TRBJ2-3, with D tentatively TRBD2 (6 bases). Germline-derived CDR1 and CDR2 are SEHNR and FQNEAQ (reference sequence). V was clipped by 3 bases and J by 0 bases, with 13 bases between them. This CDR3 spans 16 amino acids. As DNA, the CDR3 is TGTGCCAGCAGCTTCCGGGCGGGAACTAGCACAGATACGCAGTATTTT. Its protein is CASSFRAGTSTDTQYF.

CDR3 sequence (DNA): TGTGCCAGCAGTGACAGGGCCCCTGAAGCTTTCTTT. Amino acids: CASSDRAPEAFF. The chain uses TRBV6-1 and TRBJ1-1, with D possibly matching TRBD1 (5 bases). Looked up from germline, CDR1 is MNHNS and CDR2 is SASEGT. The V end was cut by 3 bases, the J end by 6 bases, with 8 bases between. The CDR3 loop spans 12 amino acids.

The DNA for the CDR3 is TGTGCCAGCAGCTCCGGGACAGGGCGCTCCGAGCAGTACTTC. Translating it yields CASSSGTGRSEQYF. The genes are TRBV5-4 and TRBJ2-7; 9 bases match TRBD1. This CDR3 is 14 amino acids long. Germline CDR1 and CDR2: SGHNT and YYREEE (reference sequence). J gave up 6 bases and V 3 bases, and 7 bases lay outside the gene matches.

CDR3: CASSLLQGGHQPQHF. The CDR3 nucleotides read TGTGCCAGCAGTTTACTGCAGGGTGGGCATCAGCCCCAGCATTTT. V usage is TRBV28 and J usage is TRBJ1-5, with D perhaps matching TRBD1 (5 bases). The CDR3 is 15 amino acids. The V end was cut by 2 bases, the J end by 5 bases, with 13 bases between. From germline, CDR1 is MDHEN and CDR2 SYDVKM.

The chain carries TRBV7-3 and TRBJ2-7, with 8 positions matching TRBD2. The CDR3 consists of 15 residues. Per germline, CDR1 SGHTA and CDR2 FQGTGA. Losses at the gene ends were 2 bases for V and 6 bases for J; bases not matched to a gene: 9. CDR3 sequence: CASSLGPGGPSEQYF. CDR3 nucleotide sequence: TGTGCCAGCAGCTTAGGTCCGGGAGGGCCCTCCGAGCAGTACTTC.

V usage is TRBV19 and J usage is TRBJ1-2, with 7 bases aligning to TRBD1. Trimming removed 7 bases from V and 3 bases from J; junction bases left unmatched: 5. The CDR3 has 13 residues. The V gene's germline CDR1 is LNHDA and CDR2 SQIVND (reference sequence). CDR3 protein: CASISTGDYGYTF. Written as DNA, the CDR3 is TGTGCCAGTATTAGCACAGGGGACTATGGCTACACCTTC.

The V gene is TRBV10-1, the J gene TRBJ2-5, with 9 positions matching TRBD1. In germline, CDR1 is WNHNN, CDR2 SYGVQD (reference sequence). The CDR3 has 15 amino acids. Losses at the gene ends were 5 bases for V and 3 bases for J; bases not matched to a gene: 7. As DNA, the CDR3 is TGCGCCAGCAGTCGGACAGGGGATAGGGAAGAGACCCAGTACTTC. As protein: CASSRTGDREETQYF.

V usage is TRBV24-1 and J usage is TRBJ1-1, with TRBD1 identical over 7 bases. Germline lookup yields CDR1 KGHDR and CDR2 SFDVKD. This CDR3 is built from 14 residues. Trimming cost V 3 bases and J 4 bases; bases outside gene matches: 4. CDR3 bases: TGTGCCACCAGTGATCGGACAGGCCCCACTGAAGCTTTCTTT. Translating gives CATSDRTGPTEAFF.

The J gene is TRBJ1-1, the V gene TRBV11-1; 8 positions match TRBD1. CDR1 SGHAT and CDR2 FQDESV come from the germline V gene (reference sequence). V shed 3 bases, J shed 7 bases, and the junction held 4 bases outside the gene matches. The CDR3 is 13 amino acids. The CDR3 DNA is TGTGCCAGCAGCTTGACAGGGGATGGTGAAGCTTTCTTT. Its translation: CASSLTGDGEAFF. Based on the CDR3 plus reference TRBV11-1 and TRBJ1-1, the full variable domain is EAEVAQSPRYKITEKSQAVAFWCDPISGHATLYWYRQILGQGPELLVQFQDESVVDDSQLPKDRFSAERLKGVDSTLKIQPAELGDSAMYLCASSLTGDGEAFFGQGTRLTVV.

The chain is built from TRBV5-4 and TRBJ2-1; D is undetermined. Germline CDR1 SGHNT, CDR2 YYREEE (reference sequence). Trimming shortened V by 1 base and J by 4 bases, and 15 bases separated the two germline ends. The CDR3 loop spans 16 amino acids. The CDR3 DNA sequence: TGTGCCAGCAGCTTGTCACAGACCTCCCTATACAATGAGCAGTTCTTC. It yields the protein CASSLSQTSLYNEQFF. The full variable domain, its missing parts supplied by reference TRBV5-4 and TRBJ2-1, is ETGVTQSPTHLIKTRGQQVTLRCSSQSGHNTVSWYQQALGQGPQFIFQYYREEENGRGNFPPRFSGLQFPNYSSELNVNALELDDSALYLCASSLSQTSLYNEQFFGPGTRLTVL.

Notes on this clone: The identical CDR3 is also encoded by other nucleotide sequences in the sample. The rearrangement uses TRBV2 and TRBJ2-7, with D perhaps matching TRBD1 (5 bases). Between the trimmed V and J ends, which lost 4 bases and 7 bases, there was a span of 14 bases. Germline V gene sequence: CDR1 SNHLY, CDR2 FYNNEI. The CDR3 runs to 13 residues. The CDR3 DNA is TGTGCCAGCAGTGGAACTGGGGCTGGGGAGCAGTACTTC. This gives the protein CASSGTGAGEQYF.

V gene TRBV6-5 combines with J gene TRBJ1-2; tentative D call: TRBD1 (6 bases). The CDR3 is 13 amino acids. V was shortened by 5 bases and J by 3 bases, with 10 bases between the two germline ends. Germline-derived CDR1 and CDR2 are MNHEY and SVGAGI. CDR3 sequence: CASSRTVYYGYTF. In DNA form, the CDR3 reads TGTGCCAGCAGTAGGACAGTCTACTATGGCTACACCTTC.

The J gene is TRBJ2-7, the V gene TRBV28, with TRBD1 identical over 8 bases. The germline V gene encodes CDR1 MDHEN and CDR2 SYDVKM. The V segment lost 6 bases and the J segment 2 bases; nucleotides outside the gene matches: 9. The length of the CDR3 is 15 residues. In DNA, the CDR3 is TGTGCCAGCAGGGGCGGACAGGGTGGGGCCTACGAGCAGTACTTC. It codes for CASRGGQGGAYEQYF.

The sample holds a few counts of this clone. The chain is built from TRBV19 and TRBJ1-2, with D possibly matching TRBD1 (6 bases). V shed 7 bases and J shed 0 bases, with 12 bases lying between them. Germline CDR1 and CDR2: LNHDA and SQIVND (reference sequence). CDR3 length: 14 amino acids. Here the CDR3 reads CASNHQGPNYGYTF. For the CDR3, the DNA is TGTGCCAGTAATCATCAGGGGCCTAACTATGGCTACACCTTC.